The rows below give T cell receptor beta chains drawn from one sample of a study of T cells in narcolepsy. Method: immunoSEQ multiplex PCR; TCRdb's copy keeps in-frame clones and lacks some. The sample has about 22,000 clones; roughly four fifths are singletons. Sequences were obtained from memory (CD45RA-) CD4+ T cells from blood. Every receptor here comes from a human donor in good health. Each CDR3 is given with its conserved first and last residue. The order of the fields is CDR3 DNA, CDR3 protein, CDR3 length, clone size, V gene, J gene, D gene. The D gene is left open where the match is weak. Size is stated for part of the rows, as once, few or many counts, or as a class when the clone is expanded.

TGTGCCAGCAGTGAAGCCAGGGGGGGCAATGAGCAGTTCTTC	CASSEARGGNEQFF	14	.	TRBV2	TRBJ2-1	.
TGTGCCAGCTCACCCACATCAATAAGACTAGCGGTTAGCACAGATACGCAGTATTTT	CASSPTSIRLAVSTDTQYF	19	once	TRBV18	TRBJ2-3	TRBD2
TGTGCCAGCAGCTTCCGTTTCGGGGGCACTGAAGCTTTCTTT	CASSFRFGGTEAFF	14	.	TRBV5-6	TRBJ1-1	.
TGCGCCAGCAGCCAAGATGGGACTCAGGGAACGCAGTATTTT	CASSQDGTQGTQYF	14	.	TRBV4-3	TRBJ2-3	.
TGTGCCAGCAAAACTCAACCACGGCGGGAGACCGGGGAGCTGTTTTTT	CASKTQPRRETGELFF	16	few	TRBV2	TRBJ2-2	TRBD2
TGTGCCAGCAGTGAAGTTCGGGGCCACGAGCAGTACTTC	CASSEVRGHEQYF	13	few	TRBV2	TRBJ2-7	.
TGTGCCAGCAGCTCAGGCTCTAGCGGGGCAGAGCAGTTCTTC	CASSSGSSGAEQFF	14	.	TRBV7-3	TRBJ2-1	TRBD2
TGTGCCAGCAGGGGGACAGGGAGGGACGGCTACACCTTC	CASRGTGRDGYTF	13	.	TRBV6-5	TRBJ1-2	TRBD1
TGTGCCAGCAGGGGGACAGGCAACTATGGCTACACCTTC	CASRGTGNYGYTF	13	.	TRBV6-1	TRBJ1-2	TRBD1
TGTGCCAGCAGTGAAGGGACGGGCAACTCTGGAAACACCATATATTTT	CASSEGTGNSGNTIYF	16	.	TRBV2	TRBJ1-3	.
TGCGCCAGCAAATTTGCGGGGCCCGATTCCTACGAGCAGTACTTC	CASKFAGPDSYEQYF	15	.	TRBV5-1	TRBJ2-7	.
TGCGCCAGCAGCCAAGAAGTTCAGCCCGGGCCGGGGGGCTACACCTTC	CASSQEVQPGPGGYTF	16	.	TRBV5-8	TRBJ1-2	.
TGTGCCAGCAGTGAAGTGGACCGAAACTCCTACGAGCAGTACTTC	CASSEVDRNSYEQYF	15	.	TRBV2	TRBJ2-7	.
TGTGCCAGCAGCCCCCTCGGGAGAGGGGGCGGATTAATGCAGCCCCAGCATTTT	CASSPLGRGGGLMQPQHF	18	.	TRBV7-2	TRBJ1-5	TRBD1
TGTGCCAGCAGTGAGCACCAAAAACGGCCCGAGCAGTACTTC	CASSEHQKRPEQYF	14	.	TRBV2	TRBJ2-7	.
TGTGCCAGCTCGGGGAGGACAGGGGGCGCATGGACTGAAGCTTTCTTT	CASSGRTGGAWTEAFF	16	.	TRBV19	TRBJ1-1	TRBD1
TGTGCCAGCAGCCCAACAGCTCTCTATGGCTACACCTTC	CASSPTALYGYTF	13	.	TRBV14	TRBJ1-2	.
TGTGCCAGCAGCTTGGCGGTAGGCGAGCAGTACTTC	CASSLAVGEQYF	12	.	TRBV5-4	TRBJ2-7	.
TGTGCCAGCAGCGCCGGACACTCAGGTTTTAGCTATGGCTACACCTTC	CASSAGHSGFSYGYTF	16	.	TRBV2	TRBJ1-2	.
TGTGCCAGCAGCTCTCGGACACCAACCTACGAGCAGTACTTC	CASSSRTPTYEQYF	14	.	TRBV7-2	TRBJ2-7	.
TGTGCCAGCAGCTTAGACGTACAGGATTACCAGCCCCAGCATTTT	CASSLDVQDYQPQHF	15	.	TRBV7-2	TRBJ1-5	.
TGTGCCATCGGCGGGGGGAAATACAATGAGCAGTTCTTC	CAIGGGKYNEQFF	13	.	TRBV10-3	TRBJ2-1	TRBD2
TGTGCCTCTGGGCCTTCTGGAAACACCATATATTTT	CASGPSGNTIYF	12	few	TRBV10-3	TRBJ1-3	.
TGTGCCAGCAGGGGGGACTCGGATACGCAGTATTTT	CASRGDSDTQYF	12	.	TRBV5-4	TRBJ2-3	.
TGTGCCAGCAGCTCCCGAACGGGGGCGGAAGAGCAGTACTTC	CASSSRTGAEEQYF	14	.	TRBV7-9	TRBJ2-7	.
TGCGCCAGCGCCACCTCAGGGCCCCTCAATGAGCAGTTCTTC	CASATSGPLNEQFF	14	.	TRBV5-1	TRBJ2-1	.
TGCAGCGTTGAGGGACAGAGTCAAGAGACCCAGTACTTC	CSVEGQSQETQYF	13	.	TRBV29-1	TRBJ2-5	TRBD1
TGTGCCAGCAGTGAGCGGTCCAATGAGCAGTTCTTC	CASSERSNEQFF	12	few	TRBV6-1	TRBJ2-1	.
TGTGCCAGCAGCCCTCGACAGGGTAGCGTTGTAACTGAAGCTTTCTTT	CASSPRQGSVVTEAFF	16	.	TRBV7-9	TRBJ1-1	TRBD1
TGTGCCAGCAGCTTTGACTACGGAGGCACTGAAGCTTTCTTT	CASSFDYGGTEAFF	14	few	TRBV11-2	TRBJ1-1	.
TGTGCCATCAGTGGGGGTAACGAGCAGTACTTC	CAISGGNEQYF	11	few	TRBV10-3	TRBJ2-7	.
TGCGCCAGCAGCTCAATCAGGGATACGCAGTATTTT	CASSSIRDTQYF	12	.	TRBV5-1	TRBJ2-3	.
TGTGCCAGCACGGACAGGCGCAGTCAGCCCCAGCATTTT	CASTDRRSQPQHF	13	.	TRBV6-5	TRBJ1-5	TRBD1
TGTGCCAGCAGCCAAGACCAACAGGGGGCTAACTATGGCTACACCTTC	CASSQDQQGANYGYTF	16	.	TRBV4-2	TRBJ1-2	TRBD1
TGTGCCAGCAGCTTGGCCCGTGGGAAGCAGTACTTC	CASSLARGKQYF	12	.	TRBV5-4	TRBJ2-7	.
TGTGCCAGCAGTGAAGAGGGAGATACGCAGTATTTT	CASSEEGDTQYF	12	few	TRBV2	TRBJ2-3	.
TGTGCCAGCGGAAGGGACGCCGACTATGGCTACACCTTC	CASGRDADYGYTF	13	once	TRBV6-5	TRBJ1-2	.
TGTGCCAGTAGTACCGACAGGTCGAATCAGCCCCAGCATTTT	CASSTDRSNQPQHF	14	.	TRBV19	TRBJ1-5	.
TGTGCCAGCAGCGAGGACGTAGGCTCCAATGAAAAACTGTTTTTT	CASSEDVGSNEKLFF	15	.	TRBV5-4	TRBJ1-4	.
TGTGCCAGCAATCCGGGGGGCAGCTCCTATAATTCACCCCTCCACTTT	CASNPGGSSYNSPLHF	16	.	TRBV5-6	TRBJ1-6	.
TGTGCCAGCAGTGAATCACAGGGATTGAGCAATCAGCCCCAGCATTTT	CASSESQGLSNQPQHF	16	.	TRBV6-1	TRBJ1-5	.
TGTGCCAGTAGTCGACAGGTGGAACCCTCTAACTATGGCTACACCTTC	CASSRQVEPSNYGYTF	16	.	TRBV19	TRBJ1-2	.
.	CASSWGQGSDTF	12	.	TRBV5-6	TRBJ1-2	.
TGTGCCAGCAGTCCAAACCATGGACTTCCTAACACCATATATTTT	CASSPNHGLPNTIYF	15	once	TRBV6-1	TRBJ1-3	.
TGTGCCAGCAGTTCGGACCCCAACTCCTACGAGCAGTACTTC	CASSSDPNSYEQYF	14	.	TRBV6-1	TRBJ2-7	.
TGTGCCAGCAGCATACTAGGGGGCGAGGGCTACACCTTC	CASSILGGEGYTF	13	.	TRBV5-4	TRBJ1-2	TRBD1
TGTGCCAGCACGGGACTAGTTTCAGATACGCAGTATTTT	CASTGLVSDTQYF	13	.	TRBV2	TRBJ2-3	TRBD2
TGTGCCAGCAGCCGACAGGGACTGAACACTGAAGCTTTCTTT	CASSRQGLNTEAFF	14	.	TRBV6-6	TRBJ1-1	TRBD1
TGTGCCAGCAGCCCCGGGGGGCGGTACACAGATACGCAGTATTTT	CASSPGGRYTDTQYF	15	once	TRBV28	TRBJ2-3	.
TGTGCCACGGGGGTCGATTCAGATACGCAGTATTTT	CATGVDSDTQYF	12	.	TRBV10-3	TRBJ2-3	.
TGTGCCAGTCGAGGGGACTCAAGGGGCAATCAGCCCCAGCATTTT	CASRGDSRGNQPQHF	15	once	TRBV19	TRBJ1-5	.
TGTGCCAGCAGCCCGGGGGGGGCGGGGGACTACGAGCAGTACTTC	CASSPGGAGDYEQYF	15	few	TRBV7-2	TRBJ2-7	TRBD2
TGTGCCAGCAGTTACAGACAGATCTATGGCTACACCTTC	CASSYRQIYGYTF	13	few	TRBV2	TRBJ1-2	.